These T cell receptor beta chains were read from a single sample in a study of shared clonotypes between healthy human individuals. Assay used: immunoSEQ multiplex PCR; TCRdb lists only in-frame clones, some missing. This repertoire shows more than 2,000,000 clones, 85% to 95% found once; its top ten account for under 0.45%. The source material was naive CD4+ T cells from PBMCs. The source is a man aged 18 to 29 in good health. Some clones in this sample may be carry-over from other donors' samples. Each CDR3 is given with its conserved first and last residue. The D gene is left open where the match is weak. A clone size is listed for some rows: how often the clone was seen (once, few, many), or a class if it is expanded.

cdr3_length	j_call	clone_size	v_call	d_call	cdr3_nt	cdr3_aa
16	TRBJ2-2	NA	TRBV29-1	TRBD1	TGCAGCGTTGAAGATCCCGGGACAGGGAAGACCGGGGAGCTGTTTTTT	CSVEDPGTGKTGELFF
14	TRBJ2-6	once	TRBV5-4	NA	TGTGCCAGCAGCCTTCAGGGTGGGGCCAACGTCCTGACTTTC	CASSLQGGANVLTF
14	TRBJ1-5	NA	TRBV7-2	NA	TGTGCCAGCAGTACCGCCCCTGGGGATCAGCCCCAGCATTTT	CASSTAPGDQPQHF
16	TRBJ1-1	NA	TRBV7-9	NA	TGTGCCAGCAGCTTAGCCCCCCTAAGGAAGAACACTGAAGCTTTCTTT	CASSLAPLRKNTEAFF
16	TRBJ2-2	NA	TRBV5-4	TRBD2	TGTGCCAGCAGGGAAGGGGGACTAGCGGGAACCGGGGAGCTGTTTTTT	CASREGGLAGTGELFF
14	TRBJ1-2	NA	TRBV2	NA	TGTGCCAGCAGTGAAGAGGACATTTTCGGTGGCTACACCTTC	CASSEEDIFGGYTF
15	TRBJ1-3	NA	TRBV18	NA	TGTGCCAGCTCACCTACCGGGACGTATGGAAACACCATATATTTT	CASSPTGTYGNTIYF
12	TRBJ1-5	NA	TRBV6-6	NA	TGTGCCAGCAGTTACCTCAATCAGCCCCAGCATTTT	CASSYLNQPQHF
14	TRBJ1-4	once	TRBV5-4	NA	TGTGCCAGCAGCACAGACGCAACTAATGAAAAACTGTTTTTT	CASSTDATNEKLFF
16	TRBJ1-3	NA	TRBV6-1	NA	TGTGCCAGCAGTGAAGCGGTCGGACGGTTTGGAAACACCATATATTTT	CASSEAVGRFGNTIYF
15	TRBJ1-4	NA	TRBV28	TRBD1	TGTGCCAGCAGCCCCGGACAGGGGGCAGGTGAAAAACTGTTTTTT	CASSPGQGAGEKLFF